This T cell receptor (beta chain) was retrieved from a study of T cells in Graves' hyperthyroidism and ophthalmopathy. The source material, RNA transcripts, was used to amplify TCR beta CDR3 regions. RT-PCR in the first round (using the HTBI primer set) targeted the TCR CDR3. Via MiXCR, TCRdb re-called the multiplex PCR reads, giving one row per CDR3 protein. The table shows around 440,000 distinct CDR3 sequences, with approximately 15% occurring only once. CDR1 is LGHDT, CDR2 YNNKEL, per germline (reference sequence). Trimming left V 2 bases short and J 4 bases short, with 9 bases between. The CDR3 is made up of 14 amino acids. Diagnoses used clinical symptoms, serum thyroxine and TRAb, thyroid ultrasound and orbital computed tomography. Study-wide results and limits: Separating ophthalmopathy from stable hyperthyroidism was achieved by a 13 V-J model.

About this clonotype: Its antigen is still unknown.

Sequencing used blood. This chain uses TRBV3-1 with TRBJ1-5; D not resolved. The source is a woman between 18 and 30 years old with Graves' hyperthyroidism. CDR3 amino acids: CASSQKTSNQPQHF. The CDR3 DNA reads TGTGCCAGCAGCCAAAAGACATCGAATCAGCCCCAGCATTTT. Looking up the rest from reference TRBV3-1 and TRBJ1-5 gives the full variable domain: DTAVSQTPKYLVTQMGNDKSIKCEQNLGHDTMYWYKQDSKKFLKIMFSYNNKELIINETVPNRFSPKSPDKAHLNLHINSLELGDSAVYFCASSQKTSNQPQHFGDGTRLSIL.